This T cell receptor beta chain was obtained from a study of technical replicates of blood from a few donors. The CDR3 loop spans 13 amino acids. Germline CDR1 reads LNHDA; CDR2 reads SQIVND (reference sequence). Trimming took 3 bases from V and 0 from J, leaving 4 bases between them. TCRdb keeps only in-frame clones here, not all; method: immunoSEQ multiplex PCR. Among approximately 12,000 clones listed, approximately 93% were seen once. This clone was seen a single time. The chain links TRBV19 to TRBJ2-3; D ambiguous. The source of this sequence is a human donor in good health. Sequences were obtained from PBMCs. CDR3 loop: CASSIPSTDTQYF. DNA of the CDR3: TGTGCCAGTAGTATTCCTAGCACAGATACGCAGTATTTT.